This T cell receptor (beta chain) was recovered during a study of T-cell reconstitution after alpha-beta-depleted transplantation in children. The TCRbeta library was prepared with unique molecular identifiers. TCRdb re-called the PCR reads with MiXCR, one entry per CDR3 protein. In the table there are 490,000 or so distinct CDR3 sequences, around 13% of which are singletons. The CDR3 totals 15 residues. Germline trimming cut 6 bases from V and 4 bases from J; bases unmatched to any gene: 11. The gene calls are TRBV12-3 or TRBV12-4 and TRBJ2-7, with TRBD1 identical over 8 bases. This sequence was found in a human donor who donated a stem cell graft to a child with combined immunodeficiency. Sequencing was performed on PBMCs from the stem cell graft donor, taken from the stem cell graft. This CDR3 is CASRPNRGTEYEQYF. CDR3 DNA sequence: TGTGCCAGCAGGCCCAACAGGGGGACCGAGTACGAGCAGTACTTC.